This T cell receptor beta chain emerged from a study of blood T cell repertoires in COVID-19 (dated by TCRdb to 2020 to 2021). At the level of the whole study: The collaborator samples originated in the United States, Italy and Spain and spanned the acute and convalescent phases of COVID-19. The prospective study material was composed of cDNA or gDNA derived from T cells, B-cell-depleted T cells, or PBMCs. The dataset comprised deeply sampled blood TCRbeta repertoires from subjects exposed to, actively infected with, or recovered from COVID-19. The repertoires were released in a freely available public database meant as a resource for research on the immune response to SARS-CoV-2. Samples were obtained from the ongoing ImmuneRACE study (first 160 participants) and from 1,254 subjects provided by 6 global collaborators. The sample metadata nearly always contained a de-identified subject ID, COVID-19 status, age in years and sex. HLA class I and class II types, where available, came from metadata supplied by the sample provider rather than from assay-based typing. Points the paper makes about the study in general: How much clinical and demographic metadata was included differed by source and by participant, and the metadata was provided uncurated.

One collaborating source in Seattle enrolled patients during active infection and followed them longitudinally through the course of disease. Each collaborating institution followed its own protocols to collect whole blood in K2EDTA tubes. For TCRbeta analysis, collaborators shipped samples in one of three forms: frozen whole blood, isolated PBMCs, or DNA extracted from either of those sample types. As to this clone: Its cognate antigen has yet to be identified. Base-call qualities are not available, and no considerably larger clone is one nucleotide away.

TCRbeta CDR3 regions were amplified from genomic DNA by means of the immunoSEQ Assay, a bias-controlled multiplex PCR. Per the source publication's procedure: The number of nucleated cells in each sample was estimated from the amplification of reference gene primers within the assay. To quantify the absolute abundance of each unique TCRbeta CDR3 rearrangement, sequence reads were collapsed and filtered. For each sample, productive Simpson clonality was calculated by taking the square root of Simpson's diversity index across productive rearrangements. TCRdb holds this immuneACCESS table with in-frame rearrangements only. Some clones are missing; in checked studies, unresolved V genes explain under half, and the rest has no known cause. The V and J calls and the clone size are those of that table, but D and trimming were determined from the DNA. Present in this sample are 150,000 to 200,000 clones, 79% of which were seen just once. Around 5.4% of the sample comes from the top ten.

Sequencing was carried out using peripheral blood. The TCR sequence derives from a woman aged 40 to 55 with COVID-19, enrolled during active disease.

The nucleotide sequence reads TGCGCCAGCAGGCGCGCGGGGGGGCCCTACAATGAGCAGTTCTTC. This codes for CASRRAGGPYNEQFF. The chain uses TRBV5-1 and TRBJ2-1; TRBD2 aligns with 9 central bases. The CDR3 goes from the cysteine to the phenylalanine over 15 residues. Only the CDR3 part of the read is kept: 45 bases, read in frame from the first base. CDR1 and CDR2, looked up from the germline V gene, are SGHRS and YFSETQ. V and J are trimmed by 5 bases and 2 bases, and the gene matches miss 5 bases of the junction.